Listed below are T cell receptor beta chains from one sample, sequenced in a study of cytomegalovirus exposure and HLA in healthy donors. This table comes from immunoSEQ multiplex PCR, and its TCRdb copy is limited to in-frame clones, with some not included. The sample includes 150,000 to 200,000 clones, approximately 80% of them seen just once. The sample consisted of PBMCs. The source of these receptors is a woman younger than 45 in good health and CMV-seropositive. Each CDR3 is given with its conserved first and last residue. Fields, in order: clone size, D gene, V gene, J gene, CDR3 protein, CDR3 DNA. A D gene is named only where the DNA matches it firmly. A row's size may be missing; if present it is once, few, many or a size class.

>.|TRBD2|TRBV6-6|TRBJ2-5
CASSYSGRGWVETQYF
TGTGCCAGCAGTTACTCGGGGCGGGGGTGGGTGGAGACCCAGTACTTC
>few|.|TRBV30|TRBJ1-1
CAWSRWGRDAFF
TGTGCCTGGAGCCGCTGGGGTCGGGATGCTTTCTTT
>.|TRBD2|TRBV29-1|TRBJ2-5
CSVAPFGLAGGTFQETQYF
TGCAGCGTTGCGCCCTTCGGACTAGCGGGGGGCACTTTCCAAGAGACCCAGTACTTC
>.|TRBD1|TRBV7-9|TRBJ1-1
CASSLASTGGNTEAFF
TGTGCCAGCAGCTTGGCATCCACAGGGGGCAACACTGAAGCTTTCTTT
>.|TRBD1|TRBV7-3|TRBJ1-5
CASSFTGGNQPQHF
TGTGCCAGCAGCTTTACAGGGGGCAATCAGCCCCAGCATTTT
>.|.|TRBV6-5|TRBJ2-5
CASSAGTTGTQYF
TGTGCCAGCAGTGCCGGGACAACCGGGACCCAGTACTTC
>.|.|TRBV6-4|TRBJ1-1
CASSQVRNTEAFF
TGTGCCAGCAGCCAGGTCCGGAACACTGAAGCTTTCTTT
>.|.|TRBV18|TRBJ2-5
CASSPDLVRVETQYF
TGTGCCAGCTCACCGGACCTTGTGAGGGTAGAGACCCAGTACTTC
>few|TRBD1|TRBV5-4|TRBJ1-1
CASSLYRGQAFF
TGTGCCAGCAGTCTATACAGGGGGCAAGCTTTCTTT
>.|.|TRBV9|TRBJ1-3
CASSSKNTIYF
TGTGCCAGCAGCTCCAAAAACACCATATATTTT
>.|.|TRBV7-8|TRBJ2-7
CASSLDLNRAEQYF
TGTGCCAGCAGCTTAGACCTCAACAGGGCCGAGCAGTACTTC
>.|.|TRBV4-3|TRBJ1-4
CASSQVSRGGEKLFF
TGCGCCAGCAGCCAAGTAAGCAGGGGCGGGGAAAAACTGTTTTTT
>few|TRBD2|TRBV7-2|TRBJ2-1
CASSGQLAGAPSYNEQFF
TGTGCCAGCAGCGGTCAATTAGCGGGGGCCCCCTCCTACAATGAGCAGTTCTTC
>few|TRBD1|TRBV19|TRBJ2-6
CASSIGARDRLSSGANVLTF
TGTGCCAGTAGTATTGGGGCTCGGGACAGGCTTTCCTCTGGGGCCAACGTCCTGACTTTC
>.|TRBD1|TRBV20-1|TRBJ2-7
CSARTGQEQYF
TGCAGTGCGCGGACAGGGCAGGAGCAGTACTTC
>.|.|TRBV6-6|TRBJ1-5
CASSPDRRNNQPQHF
TGTGCCAGCAGCCCCGACAGGAGAAACAATCAGCCCCAGCATTTT
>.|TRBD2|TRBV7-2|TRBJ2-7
CASSPGGGGYEQYF
TGTGCCAGCAGCCCTGGCGGGGGGGGGTACGAGCAGTACTTC
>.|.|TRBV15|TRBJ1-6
CATSRVRAPTNSPLHF
TGTGCCACCAGCAGAGTGAGGGCCCCTACTAATTCACCCCTCCACTTT
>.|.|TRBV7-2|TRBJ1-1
CASSYRAPGGTEAFF
TGTGCCAGCAGCTACCGGGCCCCGGGAGGCACTGAAGCTTTCTTT
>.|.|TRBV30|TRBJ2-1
CASTGTPSSNEQFF
TGTGCCTCTACCGGGACTCCATCATCAAATGAGCAGTTCTTC
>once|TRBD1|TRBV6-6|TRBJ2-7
CASRDRGFDEQYF
TGTGCCTCAAGGGACAGGGGATTTGACGAGCAATACTTC
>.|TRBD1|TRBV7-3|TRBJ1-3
CASSFQGARGNTIYF
TGTGCCAGCAGCTTCCAGGGGGCGCGAGGAAACACCATATATTTT
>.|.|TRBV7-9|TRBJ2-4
CASSLGAVKNIQYF
TGTGCCAGCAGCTTAGGGGCAGTCAAAAACATTCAGTACTTC
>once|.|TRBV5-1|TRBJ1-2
CASSLAGGDGYTF
TGCGCCAGCAGCTTGGCCGGAGGGGATGGCTACACCTTC
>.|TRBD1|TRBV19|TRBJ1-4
CASSLLPTQGDVGKLFF
TGTGCCAGTAGTCTGCTCCCCACACAGGGGGATGTAGGAAAACTGTTTTTT
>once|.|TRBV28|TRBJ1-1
CASSHRALGTEAFF
TGTGCCAGCAGTCACAGGGCTCTGGGCACTGAAGCTTTCTTT
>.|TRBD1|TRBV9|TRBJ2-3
CASSPGTGEAMAQYF
TGTGCCAGCAGCCCCGGGACAGGGGAGGCCATGGCGCAGTATTTT
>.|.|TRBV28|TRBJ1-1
CASSLLLRGANTEAFF
TGTGCCAGCAGTCTTCTGTTACGGGGGGCGAACACTGAAGCTTTCTTT
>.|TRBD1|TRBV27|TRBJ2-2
CASRQGAFGTGELFF
TGTGCCAGCAGACAGGGGGCATTTGGCACCGGGGAGCTGTTTTTT
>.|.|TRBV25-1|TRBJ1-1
CASSDYEEGGTEAFF
TGTGCCAGCAGTGATTATGAAGAGGGTGGCACTGAAGCTTTCTTT
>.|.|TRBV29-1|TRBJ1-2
CSVASGGVANYGYTF
TGCAGCGTTGCTTCGGGGGGGGTAGCTAACTATGGCTACACCTTC
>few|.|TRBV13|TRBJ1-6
CASSPRTEWDSPLHF
TGTGCCAGCAGCCCAAGGACTGAGTGGGATTCACCCCTCCACTTT
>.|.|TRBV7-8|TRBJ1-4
CASSPDVTLATNEKLFF
TGTGCCAGCAGCCCAGATGTGACACTAGCAACTAATGAAAAACTGTTTTTT